The next 10 T cell receptor beta chains were all read from a single sample in a study of T cell responses to AZD1222 COVID-19 vaccine (dated by TCRdb to the early 2020s). The library was built by means of the immunoSEQ multiplex PCR assay. The table was pulled from immuneACCESS by TCRdb, which kept in-frame rearrangements only. Such tables lose some clones; where checked, under half of the loss comes from unresolved V genes, and the rest has no known cause. For this sample the table gives fewer than 45,000 clones, of which approximately 83% were detected only once. The top ten clones comprise approximately 52% of the sample. The time point label for this specimen denotes: baseline before first vaccination. Sequenced material: peripheral blood, taken on day 0 of AZD1222 vaccination. These receptors were collected from an adult in good health.

As for this clone: The same CDR3 also results from other DNA sequences found in this sample. The chain uses TRBV28 and TRBJ2-2; D not certain. This CDR3 is 13 amino acids long. Looked up from germline, CDR1 is MDHEN and CDR2 is SYDVKM. V was cut by 2 bases and J by 2 bases, with 3 bases left in between. This CDR3 is CASSLTNTGELFF. CDR3 DNA: TGTGCCAGCAGTTTAACTAACACCGGGGAGCTGTTTTTT.

This chain links TRBV5-6 with TRBJ2-3; TRBD2 might be the D (5 bases). The CDR3 runs 14 residues. Germline CDR1 is SGHDT and CDR2 is YYEEEE. Trimming left V 4 bases short and J 7 bases short, with 16 bases between. The CDR3 loop reads CASSTRFSGNTQYF. For the CDR3, the DNA is TGTGCCAGCAGCACGAGGTTCAGCGGAAATACGCAGTATTTT.

The J gene is TRBJ2-3, the V gene TRBV11-3; D is possibly TRBD1 (5 bases). The CDR3 covers 14 residues. Germline V gives CDR1 SGHNT, CDR2 YENEEA. V shed 4 bases and J shed 1 base, with 9 bases lying between them. As DNA, the CDR3 is TGTGCCAGCAGCTCTGGGGCTGGCACAGATACGCAGTATTTT. This gives the protein CASSSGAGTDTQYF.

The chain is built from TRBV6-2 or TRBV6-3 and TRBJ2-4; 11 bases align to TRBD2. Germline assignment: CDR1 MNHEY and CDR2 SVGEGT. The J segment lost 6 bases and the V segment lost 6 bases, leaving 10 bases of the junction unmatched. The CDR3 is made up of 16 amino acids. CDR3: CASSKLAGASTNIQYF. The CDR3 DNA sequence: TGTGCCAGCAGCAAACTAGCGGGGGCCTCAACAAACATTCAGTACTTC.

The chain links TRBV13 to TRBJ2-7; D possibly matches TRBD1 or TRBD2 (5 bases each). CDR3 length equals 14 residues. V gave up 3 bases and J gave up 1 base, with 10 bases separating them. The germline V gene has CDR1 PRHDT and CDR2 FYEKMQ (reference sequence). The CDR3: CASSFRDGSYEQYF. For the CDR3, the DNA is TGTGCCAGCAGCTTCCGGGACGGTTCCTACGAGCAGTACTTC.

CDR3 sequence (DNA): TGTGCCAGTTTACCTATGGGGGGGGTTGGCACTGAAGCTTTCTTT. Amino acids: CASLPMGGVGTEAFF. The chain is built from TRBV6-5 and TRBJ1-1, with D tentatively TRBD1 (5 bases). CDR3 size: 15 residues. V was clipped by 9 bases and J by 4 bases, with 21 bases between them. Germline V lookup: CDR1 MNHEY, CDR2 SVGAGI.

This sequence joins TRBV6-2 or TRBV6-3 and TRBJ1-1; tentative D call: TRBD1 (6 bases). V was cut by 0 bases and J by 1 base, with 15 bases left in between. From germline, CDR1 is MNHEY and CDR2 SVGEGT. CDR3 size: 17 residues. CDR3 amino acids: CASSYSGQTLTNTEAFF. The CDR3 bases are TGTGCCAGCAGTTACTCTGGACAGACCCTGACGAACACTGAAGCTTTCTTT.

This rearrangement joins TRBV7-9 to TRBJ2-3; 9 bases are shared with TRBD1. The J segment lost 0 bases and the V segment lost 5 bases, leaving 6 bases of the junction unmatched. CDR1 SEHNR and CDR2 FQNEAQ come from the germline V gene (reference sequence). The CDR3 runs to 16 residues. CDR3 in DNA: TGTGCCAGCAGCCCGACAGGGGGACTTAGCACAGATACGCAGTATTTT. This codes for CASSPTGGLSTDTQYF.

The chain combines TRBV4-1 with TRBJ2-1; 8 bases fit TRBD1. CDR1 is MGHRA, CDR2 YSYEKL, per germline. With V trimmed by 3 bases and J by 3 bases, 10 bases remained unmatched. CDR3 length: 17 residues. The CDR3 sequence is CASSHYRGDRVYNEQFF. The CDR3 nucleotides read TGCGCCAGCAGCCACTACAGGGGGGACCGAGTCTACAATGAGCAGTTCTTC.

V is TRBV7-2 and J is TRBJ2-3; 11 bases align to TRBD2. V lost 4 bases to trimming and J lost 6 bases; unmatched junction nucleotides: 9. Germline CDR1 and CDR2: SGHTA and FQGNSA. The CDR3 extends over 16 amino acids. The CDR3 protein is CASSSLISGRADTQYF. CDR3 in DNA: TGTGCCAGCAGCTCTCTAATTAGCGGGAGGGCCGATACGCAGTATTTT.